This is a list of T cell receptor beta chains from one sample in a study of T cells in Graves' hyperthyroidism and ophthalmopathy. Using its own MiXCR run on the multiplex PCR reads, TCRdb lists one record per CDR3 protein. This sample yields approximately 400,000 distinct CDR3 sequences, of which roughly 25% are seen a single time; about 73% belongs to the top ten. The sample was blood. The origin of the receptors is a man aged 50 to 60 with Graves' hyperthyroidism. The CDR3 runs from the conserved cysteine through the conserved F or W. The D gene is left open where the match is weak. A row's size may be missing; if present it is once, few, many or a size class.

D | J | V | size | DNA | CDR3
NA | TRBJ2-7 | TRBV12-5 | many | TGTGCTAGTGGTTTGGACATAGCCTACGAGCAGTACTTC | CASGLDIAYEQYF
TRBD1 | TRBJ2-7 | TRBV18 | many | TGTGCCAGCTCACCACCGACAGGGGTCTACGAGCAGTACTTC | CASSPPTGVYEQYF
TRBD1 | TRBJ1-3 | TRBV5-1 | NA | TGCGCCAGCAGCACCACGGGACAGCCTGGAAACACCATATATTTT | CASSTTGQPGNTIYF
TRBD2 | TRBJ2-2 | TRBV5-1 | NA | TGCGCCAGCAGCTCGACTAGCTACACCGGGGAGCTGTTTTTT | CASSSTSYTGELFF
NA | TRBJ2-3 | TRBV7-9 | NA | TGTGCCAGCAGCTTATCGGCAGCTAGCACAGATACGCAGTATTTT | CASSLSAASTDTQYF
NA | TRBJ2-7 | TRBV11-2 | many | TGTGCCAGCAGCTTTGATAGGGAGTCCTACGAGCAGTACTTC | CASSFDRESYEQYF
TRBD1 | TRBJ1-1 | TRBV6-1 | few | TGTGCCAGCAGTGTTCACAGGGGAAATACTGAAGCTTTCTTT | CASSVHRGNTEAFF
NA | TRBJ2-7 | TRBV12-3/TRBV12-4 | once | TGTGCCAGCAGCCCTCACCGCCAGGGTGGTTACGAGCAGTACTTC | CASSPHRQGGYEQYF
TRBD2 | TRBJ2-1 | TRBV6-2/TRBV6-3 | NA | TGTGCCAGCAGTGCAACCTTTGGGGGCGGGGGGGGCTCCTACAATGAGCAGTTCTTC | CASSATFGGGGGSYNEQFF
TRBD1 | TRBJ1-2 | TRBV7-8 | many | TGTGCCAGCAGCTTGGGACAGATTAACTATGGCTACACCTTC | CASSLGQINYGYTF
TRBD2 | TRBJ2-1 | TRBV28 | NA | TGTGCCAGCAGTTTACGTGGCGGGAGTTCCGATGAGCAGTTCTTC | CASSLRGGSSDEQFF
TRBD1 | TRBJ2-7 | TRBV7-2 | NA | TGTGCCAGCAGCCTGAGGGGGACAGGGAACCCCTACGAGCAGTACTTC | CASSLRGTGNPYEQYF
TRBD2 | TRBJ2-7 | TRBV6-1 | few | TGTGCCACCAGGGAGGGGACCTACGAGCAGTACTTC | CATREGTYEQYF
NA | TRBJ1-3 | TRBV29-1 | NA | TGCAGCGTTGGGGGGCAGACTGGAAACACCATATATTTT | CSVGGQTGNTIYF
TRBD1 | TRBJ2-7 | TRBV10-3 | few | TGTGCCATCAGTGGGGGACAGGGGGCCTACGAGCAGTACTTC | CAISGGQGAYEQYF
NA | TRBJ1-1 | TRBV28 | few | TGTGCCAGCAGTCACTACAGGGAATTATTGAACACTGAAGCTTTCTTT | CASSHYRELLNTEAFF
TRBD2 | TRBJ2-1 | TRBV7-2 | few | TGTGCCAGCAGCTTAATGGTAGCGGGAGTAAATGAGCAGTTCTTC | CASSLMVAGVNEQFF
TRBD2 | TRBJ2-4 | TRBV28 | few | TGTGCCAGCAGTAGCGGGACGTCCAAAAACATTCAGTACTTC | CASSSGTSKNIQYF
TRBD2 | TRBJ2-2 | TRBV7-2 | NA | TGTGCCAGCAGCAGACTAGCGGGTTACACCGGGGAGCTGTTTTTT | CASSRLAGYTGELFF
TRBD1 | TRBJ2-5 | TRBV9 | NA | TGTGCCAGCAGCACCCTGACAGGGGGCATGGAGACCCAGTACTTC | CASSTLTGGMETQYF
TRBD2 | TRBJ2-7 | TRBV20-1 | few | TGCAGTGCGATACCGGGACTACAGTACGAGCAGTACTTC | CSAIPGLQYEQYF
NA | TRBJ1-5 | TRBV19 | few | TGTGCCAGTAGTCAGAAAACCAATCAGCCCCAGCATTTT | CASSQKTNQPQHF
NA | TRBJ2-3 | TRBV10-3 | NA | TGTGCCATCGGCGGGAGCACAGATACGCAGTATTTT | CAIGGSTDTQYF
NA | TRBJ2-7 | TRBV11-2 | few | TGTGCCAGCAGCTTCCGGGACAAACCCTACGAGCAGTACTTC | CASSFRDKPYEQYF
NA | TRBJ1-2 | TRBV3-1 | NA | TGTGCCAGCAGCGAAGGGACATATGGCTACACCTTC | CASSEGTYGYTF
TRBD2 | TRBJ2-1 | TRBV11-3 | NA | TGTGCCAGCAGCCTTATAGTTACTAGCGGGAAATACAATGAGCAGTTCTTC | CASSLIVTSGKYNEQFF
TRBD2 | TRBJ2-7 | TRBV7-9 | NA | TGTGCCAGCAGCTACGGGACTAGCGGGATCGAGCAGTACTTC | CASSYGTSGIEQYF
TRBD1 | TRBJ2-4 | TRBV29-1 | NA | TGCAGCGTTGAAATGGGACAGGGAGGGAACATTCAGTACTTC | CSVEMGQGGNIQYF
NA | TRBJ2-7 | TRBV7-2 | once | TGCGCCAGCAGCCAAGTAGGACGGCCTGGGCAGTACTTC | CASSQVGRPGQYF
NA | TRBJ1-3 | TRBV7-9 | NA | TGTGCCAGCAGCCTAGACGCCACCAGGGATTTT | CASSLDATRDF
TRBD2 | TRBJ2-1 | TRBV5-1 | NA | TGCGCCAGCAGCCAGAGGGCGGGGGGCAAGTTCTTC | CASSQRAGGKFF
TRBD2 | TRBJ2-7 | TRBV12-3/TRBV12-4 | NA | TGTGCCGGCAGCCCTATAGCGGGGGCCTACGAGCAGTACTTC | CAGSPIAGAYEQYF
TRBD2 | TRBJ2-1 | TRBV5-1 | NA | TGCGCCAGCAGCTTGGGATGGCTAGCGGGAGCCAATGAGCAGTTCTTC | CASSLGWLAGANEQFF
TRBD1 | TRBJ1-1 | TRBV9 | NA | TGTGCCAGCAGCCCCGACGGGACAGGGGCTGAAGCTTTCTTT | CASSPDGTGAEAFF
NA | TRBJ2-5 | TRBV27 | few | TGTGCCAGCAGTTTGCGTGCACTGGGCGGAGAGACCCAGTACTTC | CASSLRALGGETQYF
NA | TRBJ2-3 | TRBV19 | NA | TGTGCCAGTAGCCCCGGGGGCGCCGGCACAGATACGCAGTATTTT | CASSPGGAGTDTQYF
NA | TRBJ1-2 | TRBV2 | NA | TGTGCCAGCAGTGAGGAAGGAGACAATAACTATGGCTACACCTTC | CASSEEGDNNYGYTF
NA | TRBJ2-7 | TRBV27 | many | TGTGCCAGCAGGGGCTACAGTGCAGCTCCCTACGAGCAGTACTTC | CASRGYSAAPYEQYF
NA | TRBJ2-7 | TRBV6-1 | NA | TGTGCCAGCAGTGAAAATCCCACGATGGCCTACGAGCAGTACTTC | CASSENPTMAYEQYF
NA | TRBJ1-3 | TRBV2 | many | TGTGCCAGTCGGCGAAACACCATATATTTT | CASRRNTIYF
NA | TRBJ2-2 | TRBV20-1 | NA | TGCAGTGCTAGGACTCGCGGGAACACCGGGGAGCTGTTTTTT | CSARTRGNTGELFF
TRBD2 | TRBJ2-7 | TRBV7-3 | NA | TGTGCCAGCAGCTTAACGTTTACTAGCGGGAGGGCCTTCAGCTACGAGCAGTGCTTC | CASSLTFTSGRAFSYEQCF
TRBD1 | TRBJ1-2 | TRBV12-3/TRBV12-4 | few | TGTGCCAGCAGTTGGGACAGGGCGCGTAGGTGGGGCTATGGCTACACCTTC | CASSWDRARRWGYGYTF
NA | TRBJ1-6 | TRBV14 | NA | TGTGCCAGCAGCCAAGGGTCTGAGAGTTCACCCCTCCACTTT | CASSQGSESSPLHF
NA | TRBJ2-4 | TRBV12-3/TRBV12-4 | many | TGTGCCAGCAGACGATCTGAGCAGGGCGGAGAAAACATTCAGTACTTC | CASRRSEQGGENIQYF
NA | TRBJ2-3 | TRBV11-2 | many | TGTGCCAGCAGCTTAGGACTCCCAGATACGCAGTATTTT | CASSLGLPDTQYF
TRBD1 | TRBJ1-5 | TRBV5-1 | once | TGCGCCAGCAGCCAAGACAAGACAGGGGGCAATCAGCCCCAGCATTTT | CASSQDKTGGNQPQHF
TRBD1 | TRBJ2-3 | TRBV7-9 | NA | TGTGCCAGCAGCTTAATGACAGGGGTGGCAGATACGCAGTATTTT | CASSLMTGVADTQYF